A selection of T cell receptor beta chains follows, all from one sample in a study of T cell responses to AZD1222 COVID-19 vaccine. Profiled with immunoSEQ multiplex PCR; TCRdb holds only in-frame clones, not every one. The sample holds under 200,000 clones; around nine tenths are singletons and the top ten take about 3.6%. Specimen: peripheral blood, collected 28 days after the second dose of the MenACWY control vaccine. The receptors originated from an adult who received the MenACWY meningococcal vaccine as a control. Each CDR3 is given with its conserved first and last residue. Fields, in order: D gene, J gene, clone size, V gene, CDR3 DNA, CDR3 protein. The D gene is left open where the match is weak. Clone size is stated in some rows and not others, as once, few, many or a class when expanded.

d_call: TRBD1
j_call: TRBJ1-5
clone_size: .
v_call: TRBV6-1
cdr3_nt: TGTGCCAGCAGTGAGGGACAGTACAATCAGCCCCAGCATTTT
cdr3_aa: CASSEGQYNQPQHF

d_call: .
j_call: TRBJ1-2
clone_size: .
v_call: TRBV7-2
cdr3_nt: TGTGCCAGCAGCCGTGGGGGGAAAGCTAACTATGGCTACACCTTC
cdr3_aa: CASSRGGKANYGYTF

d_call: TRBD2
j_call: TRBJ2-1
clone_size: .
v_call: TRBV6-5
cdr3_nt: TGTGCCAGCAATTACCAGCGGGAGGCTGAGCAGTTCTTC
cdr3_aa: CASNYQREAEQFF

d_call: TRBD1
j_call: TRBJ2-7
clone_size: once
v_call: TRBV9
cdr3_nt: TGTGCCAGCAGCGAGTTCACCGGGACAGGGTCCTACGAGCAGTACTTC
cdr3_aa: CASSEFTGTGSYEQYF

d_call: .
j_call: TRBJ2-7
clone_size: .
v_call: TRBV11-2
cdr3_nt: TGTGCCAGCAGCTTAGCGCGATCCTCCTACGAGCAGTACTTC
cdr3_aa: CASSLARSSYEQYF

d_call: .
j_call: TRBJ2-1
clone_size: .
v_call: TRBV29-1
cdr3_nt: TGCAGCGCTTCTTGGAGGGTTAGCAATGAGCAGTTCTTC
cdr3_aa: CSASWRVSNEQFF

d_call: .
j_call: TRBJ1-1
clone_size: once
v_call: TRBV14
cdr3_nt: TGTGCCAGCAGCCAAGACTACCATAGGCAGGTGAACACTGAAGCTTTCTTT
cdr3_aa: CASSQDYHRQVNTEAFF

d_call: TRBD1
j_call: TRBJ2-3
clone_size: .
v_call: TRBV29-1
cdr3_nt: TGCAGCGTTGAGGGAGAACAGGGGGCCCTAGATACGCAGTATTTT
cdr3_aa: CSVEGEQGALDTQYF

d_call: .
j_call: TRBJ2-7
clone_size: .
v_call: TRBV21-1
cdr3_nt: TGTGCCAGCAGCAAATGCCCGGGACAGACCTACGAGCAGTACTTC
cdr3_aa: CASSKCPGQTYEQYF

d_call: .
j_call: TRBJ2-7
clone_size: .
v_call: TRBV5-8
cdr3_nt: TGTGCCAGCAGCTTGTGGCTACAGAGCTCCTACGAGCAGTACTTC
cdr3_aa: CASSLWLQSSYEQYF

d_call: .
j_call: TRBJ2-3
clone_size: .
v_call: TRBV9
cdr3_nt: TGTGCCAGCAGCGTACCTGTAATAGCGGCCACCCCAGATACGCAGTATTTT
cdr3_aa: CASSVPVIAATPDTQYF

d_call: .
j_call: TRBJ2-7
clone_size: .
v_call: TRBV7-2
cdr3_nt: TGTGCCAGCAGCTTAGCGCTTGGGGTAGGGGGGAACTTC
cdr3_aa: CASSLALGVGGNF

d_call: .
j_call: TRBJ1-4
clone_size: .
v_call: TRBV5-4
cdr3_nt: TGTGCCAGCAGCTTGGCGTCGGGGGCGGGTAATGAAAAACTGTTTTTT
cdr3_aa: CASSLASGAGNEKLFF

d_call: .
j_call: TRBJ2-1
clone_size: .
v_call: TRBV28
cdr3_nt: TGTGCCAGCAGTCCGCACCAACAGGGCGGGGATGAGCAGTTCTTC
cdr3_aa: CASSPHQQGGDEQFF

d_call: .
j_call: TRBJ2-2
clone_size: .
v_call: TRBV6-5
cdr3_nt: TGTGCCACCACAGGGTACACCGGGGAGCTGTTTTTT
cdr3_aa: CATTGYTGELFF

d_call: .
j_call: TRBJ1-6
clone_size: .
v_call: TRBV30
cdr3_nt: TGTGCCTGGAGTGTACCCCACGCGCTTAATTCACCCCTCCACTTT
cdr3_aa: CAWSVPHALNSPLHF